These 27 T cell receptor beta chains were all obtained from the same sample, sequenced in a study of beta chain features in type 1 diabetes. Study-wide findings and caveats: TCRB CDR3 length was moderately but significantly reduced in all four CD4+ subsets of Type 1 diabetes patients.

Expressed TCRB transcripts got sequenced, as all isolated RNA was reverse transcribed. The protocol was immunoSEQ multiplex PCR, while the TCRdb copy is restricted to in-frame clones and leaves out a portion. The data contain 300,000 or so clones, 13% of them singletons. Antigen specificity for these receptors is unknown. The sequenced sample was naive CD4+ T cells from blood. Receptors originate from a woman aged 18-35 years with type 1 diabetes.

There are a few counts of this clone. V gene TRBV30 combines with J gene TRBJ1-1; D may be TRBD1 (5 bases). Germline lookup yields CDR1 GTSNPN and CDR2 SVGIG (reference sequence). This CDR3 spans 14 amino acids. V lost 3 bases to trimming and J lost 1 base, with 12 bases between them. The CDR3 DNA sequence: TGTGCCTGGAGGGAAGGGGTCGGGAACACTGAAGCTTTCTTT. This gives the protein CAWREGVGNTEAFF.

This clone was detected a few times. This chain links TRBV14 with TRBJ1-1, with a tentative D call TRBD1 (5 bases). Between the trimmed V and J ends, which lost 2 bases and 4 bases, there was a span of 20 bases. CDR1 SGHDN and CDR2 FVKESK come from the germline V gene. This CDR3 is 17 amino acids long. CDR3 nucleotide sequence: TGTGCCAGCAGCCAACTCACACCCAGGGTGGAGGGCACTGAAGCTTTCTTT. This encodes CASSQLTPRVEGTEAFF.

This clone has more than one count but fewer than ten. This chain uses TRBV30 with TRBJ1-1; 9 bases are shared with TRBD1. CDR1 and CDR2 (germline): GTSNPN, SVGIG (reference sequence). There are 10 residues in the CDR3. Unmatched junction bases numbered 4, after V lost 5 bases and J lost 12 bases. The CDR3 sequence: CAWGDRETFF. The CDR3 DNA follows: TGTGCCTGGGGGGACAGGGAGACTTTCTTT.

This chain uses TRBV7-2 with TRBJ2-3, with TRBD2 matching 12 bases. Germline V lookup: CDR1 SGHTA, CDR2 FQGNSA. V gave up 5 bases and J gave up 3 bases; unmatched junction bases: 9. The CDR3 runs to 17 residues. The CDR3 here is CASSRGTSGRRTDTQYF. The CDR3, as DNA: TGTGCCAGCAGCCGCGGCACTAGCGGGAGGAGGACAGATACGCAGTATTTT.

In this sample, this clone turned up a few times. The V gene is TRBV7-2, the J gene TRBJ1-2; D is uncertain. The CDR3 contains 14 residues. Germline-derived CDR1 and CDR2 are SGHTA and FQGNSA. Trimming stripped 5 bases from V and 7 bases from J, with 17 bases between. This chain's CDR3 is CASSPSPGNRGYTF. CDR3 nucleotide sequence: TGTGCCAGCAGCCCCTCCCCCGGGAATCGTGGCTACACCTTC.

This clone appeared a few times. The J gene is TRBJ2-1, the V gene TRBV2, with TRBD2 matching over 10 bases. The CDR3 runs 17 residues. Germline V gene data show CDR1 as SNHLY and CDR2 as FYNNEI. The V and J ends lost 5 bases and 4 bases, in that order; junction bases with no gene match: 11. The CDR3 DNA is TGTGCCAGCAGTAAGGCTAGCGGGAGTCCCCCTTACAATGAGCAGTTCTTC. Its translation is CASSKASGSPPYNEQFF.

This clone was detected only a few times. The J gene is TRBJ2-7, the V gene TRBV7-2, with TRBD2 matching 11 bases. Germline CDR1 SGHTA, CDR2 FQGNSA. CDR3 length: 15 amino acids. Losses at the gene ends were 1 base for V and 2 bases for J; bases not matched to a gene: 1. CDR3 DNA sequence: TGTGCCAGCAGCTTAGTAGCGGGAGGGACCTACGAGCAGTACGTC. Encoded protein: CASSLVAGGTYEQYV.

This clone has more than one count but fewer than ten. The chain joins TRBV10-3 to TRBJ2-7; D may be TRBD2 (5 bases). The CDR3 covers 13 residues. In germline, CDR1 is ENHRY, CDR2 SYGVKD. Trimming pared 0 bases from V and 2 bases from J, leaving 5 bases between. The CDR3 sequence: CAISESGAYEQYV. The CDR3 region has the DNA TGTGCCATCAGTGAGTCGGGAGCCTACGAGCAGTACGTC.

This clone was seen a handful of times. The genes are TRBV29-1 and TRBJ1-2; the match to TRBD1 covers 8 bases. The V segment lost 3 bases and the J segment 6 bases; nucleotides outside the gene matches: 6. Germline CDR1 is SQVTM and CDR2 is ANQGSEA. This CDR3 is 13 amino acids long. CDR3 sequence reads: CSVDRRGPDGYTF. CDR3 in DNA: TGCAGCGTTGATCGCAGGGGGCCTGATGGCTACACCTTC.

This clone appeared a few times. V gene TRBV9 combines with J gene TRBJ1-2, with 8 bases that match TRBD1. Germline V gene sequence: CDR1 SGDLS, CDR2 YYNGEE. V gave up 3 bases and J gave up 7 bases; unmatched junction bases: 5. The CDR3 runs 13 residues. The CDR3 spells CASSGQGRGGYTF. CDR3 DNA sequence: TGTGCCAGCAGCGGACAGGGGAGGGGTGGCTACACCTTC. Filled out from reference TRBV9 and TRBJ1-2, the complete variable domain reads DSGVTQTPKHLITATGQRVTLRCSPRSGDLSVYWYQQSLDQGLQFLIQYYNGEERAKGNILERFSAQQFPDLHSELNLSSLELGDSALYFCASSGQGRGGYTFGSGTRLTVV.

This chain uses TRBV28 with TRBJ2-7, with D possibly being TRBD2 (5 bases). The CDR3 length is 12 residues. V dropped 5 bases and J dropped 3 bases, with 8 bases sitting between them. In germline, CDR1 is MDHEN, CDR2 SYDVKM. The CDR3 loop reads CASSPGIYEQYF. CDR3 DNA: TGTGCCAGCAGTCCGGGGATCTACGAGCAGTACTTC.

V gene TRBV29-1 combines with J gene TRBJ1-2; D ambiguous. The V end lost 4 bases, the J end lost 0 bases, and 12 bases lay between the germline ends. Germline V lookup: CDR1 SQVTM, CDR2 ANQGSEA. This CDR3 contains 14 residues. This CDR3 reads CSVAPLGANYGYTF. Here the CDR3 DNA reads TGCAGCGTTGCACCGCTGGGAGCTAACTATGGCTACACCTTC.

This clone has more than one count but fewer than ten. The rearrangement links TRBV13 to TRBJ2-1; the D gene is possibly TRBD2 (6 bases). Germline assignment: CDR1 PRHDT and CDR2 FYEKMQ (reference sequence). This CDR3 is 15 amino acids long. With 2 bases removed from V and 2 bases from J, the gap between germline ends came to 10 bases. This CDR3 is CASSLFLATYNEQFF. DNA of the CDR3: TGTGCCAGCAGCTTATTCCTAGCGACCTACAATGAGCAGTTCTTC.

Only a few counts were recorded for this clone. The rearrangement links TRBV7-2 to TRBJ2-1, with TRBD2 identical over 10 bases. Germline assignment: CDR1 SGHTA and CDR2 FQGNSA. The trim removed 1 base at V and 10 bases at J, leaving 4 bases unmatched. The length of the CDR3 is 14 residues. The CDR3 bases are TGTGCCAGCAGCTTAGTGACTAGCGGGTACGAGCAGTTCTTC. It encodes CASSLVTSGYEQFF.

CDR3 residues: CASSSTSGGDIQYF. CDR3 DNA sequence: TGTGCCAGCAGCTCCACTAGCGGGGGCGACATTCAGTACTTC. The chain carries TRBV7-9 and TRBJ2-4, with 11 nucleotides matching TRBD2. CDR3 length: 14 amino acids. From germline, CDR1 is SEHNR and CDR2 FQNEAQ (reference sequence). V lost 4 bases to trimming and J lost 8 bases; unmatched junction nucleotides: 4. Together with reference TRBV7-9 and TRBJ2-4, the CDR3 gives the full variable domain: DTGVSQNPRHKITKRGQNVTFRCDPISEHNRLYWYRQTLGQGPEFLTYFQNEAQLEKSRLLSDRFSAERPKGSFSTLEIQRTEQGDSAMYLCASSSTSGGDIQYFGAGTRLSVL.

The chain uses TRBV6-6 and TRBJ2-1; TRBD2 matches at 11 bases. This CDR3 region has 16 residues. With 6 bases clipped from V and 5 bases from J, the junction kept 9 bases outside the gene matches. The V gene's germline CDR1 is MNHNY and CDR2 SVGAGI (reference sequence). DNA of the CDR3: TGTGCCAGCAGAACTAGCGGGAGAGGTCTGAACAATGAGCAGTTCTTC. Amino acids: CASRTSGRGLNNEQFF.

The genes are TRBV5-1 and TRBJ2-7, with a tentative D call TRBD2 (6 bases). Germline V gene data show CDR1 as SGHRS and CDR2 as YFSETQ. The CDR3 is made up of 15 amino acids. Trimming pared 4 bases from V and 0 bases from J, leaving 14 bases between. CDR3 sequence reads: CASSGGRDHSYEQYF. CDR3 coding DNA: TGCGCCAGCAGCGGAGGGCGGGACCACTCCTACGAGCAGTACTTC.

The table lists this clone with a few counts. The CDR3 sequence: CASSPETGLAFHEQYF. The CDR3 DNA reads as TGTGCCAGCAGCCCTGAGACGGGACTAGCGTTCCACGAGCAGTACTTC. The rearrangement joins TRBV5-4 to TRBJ2-7; TRBD2 agrees at 10 bases. The CDR3 contains 16 residues. With 4 bases clipped from V and 5 bases from J, the junction kept 12 bases outside the gene matches. The germline gives CDR1 SGHNT, CDR2 YYREEE (reference sequence).

This chain links TRBV2 with TRBJ2-1, with D tentatively TRBD1 (6 bases). Germline lookup yields CDR1 SNHLY and CDR2 FYNNEI. The length of the CDR3 is 13 residues. V lost 6 bases and J 2 bases, leaving 8 bases between the germline ends. The chain's CDR3 is CASRTGAYNEQFF. In nucleotides, the CDR3 is TGTGCCAGCAGGACAGGAGCCTACAATGAGCAGTTCTTC. The full variable domain, in which reference TRBV2 and TRBJ2-1 provide the parts outside the CDR3, is EPEVTQTPSHQVTQMGQEVILRCVPISNHLYFYWYRQILGQKVEFLVSFYNNEISEKSEIFDDQFSVERPDGSNFTLKIRSTKLEDSAMYFCASRTGAYNEQFFGPGTRLTVL.

This chain uses TRBV28 with TRBJ2-1; TRBD1 aligns across 8 bases. The trim removed 1 base at V and 9 bases at J, leaving 8 bases unmatched. Germline V lookup: CDR1 MDHEN, CDR2 SYDVKM. The CDR3 spans 15 residues. CDR3 sequence: CASSLSGQGKGEQFF. In DNA, the CDR3 is TGTGCCAGCAGTTTATCCGGACAGGGTAAAGGTGAGCAGTTCTTC.

Only one count was recorded for this clone. The V gene is TRBV18, the J gene TRBJ2-2; 10 nucleotides line up with TRBD1. V dropped 2 bases and J dropped 3; count of bases not matched to a gene: 0. The V gene's germline CDR1 is KGHSH and CDR2 LQKENI. The CDR3 covers 15 residues. The CDR3 nucleotides are TGTGCCAGCTCACCAGGGACAGGGGACACCGGGGAGCTGTTTTTT. It is translated as CASSPGTGDTGELFF.

This clone was recorded a few times. The chain has TRBV5-4 and TRBJ1-2; 7 bases line up with TRBD1. From germline, CDR1 is SGHNT and CDR2 YYREEE (reference sequence). Unmatched junction bases numbered 12, after V lost 4 bases and J lost 3 bases. CDR3 length: 16 amino acids. CDR3 nucleotide sequence: TGTGCCAGCAGCCTGGATCCGGGACAGATTTACTATGGCTACACCTTC. Protein: CASSLDPGQIYYGYTF.

J is TRBJ2-7 and V is TRBV2, with D maybe TRBD2 (6 bases). Germline loops: CDR1 SNHLY, CDR2 FYNNEI. V gave up 7 bases and J gave up 7 bases, with 20 bases separating them. The CDR3 loop spans 14 amino acids. The CDR3 nucleotides are TGTGCCAGCAAGTCGGGACTGGGGAGGTTGGAGCAGTACTTC. It is translated as CASKSGLGRLEQYF.

This clone occurred a few times. The chain joins TRBV30 to TRBJ2-4; TRBD2 might be the D (5 bases). The CDR3 sequence is 11 residues long. Trimming took 3 bases from V and 8 from J, leaving 8 bases between them. The germline CDR1 and CDR2 sequences are GTSNPN and SVGIG (reference sequence). The CDR3 bases are TGTGCCTGGAGCGGGAAAGACATTCAGTACTTC. It codes for CAWSGKDIQYF.

J is TRBJ1-3 and V is TRBV7-9; the D is unclear. From germline, CDR1 is SEHNR and CDR2 FQNEAQ (reference sequence). With 1 base removed from V and 0 bases from J, the gap between germline ends came to 4 bases. The CDR3 contains 14 residues. CDR3 bases: TGTGCCAGCAGCTTAGACTACTCTGGAAACACCATATATTTT. It codes for CASSLDYSGNTIYF.

The V gene is TRBV10-3, the J gene TRBJ2-5, with 8 bases aligning to TRBD1. V lost 0 bases to trimming and J lost 4 bases; unmatched junction nucleotides: 13. This CDR3 region has 18 residues. Germline assignment: CDR1 ENHRY and CDR2 SYGVKD. The CDR3 loop reads CAISESLRTRGRRETQYF. The DNA of the CDR3 is TGTGCCATCAGTGAGTCCCTTCGAACCAGGGGGCGCCGAGAGACCCAGTACTTC.

The chain joins TRBV7-9 to TRBJ2-1; 10 bases map to TRBD2. Germline values: CDR1 SEHNR, CDR2 FQNEAQ (reference sequence). V shed 5 bases, J shed 8 bases, and the junction held 6 bases outside the gene matches. This CDR3 has 14 amino acids. This chain's CDR3 is CASSPGTSADEQFF. The DNA for the CDR3 is TGTGCCAGCAGCCCAGGGACTAGCGCCGATGAGCAGTTCTTC.